The clone carrying this TCR beta chain was counted at least ten times. Other autoimmune diseases, uncontrolled infections, pregnancy or lactation ruled patients out of participation. These data belong to a study of Graves' ophthalmopathy and Graves' hyperthyroidism. The germline V gene encodes CDR1 LNHDA and CDR2 SQIVND (reference sequence). V was clipped by 5 bases and J by 0 bases; unmatched bases: 5. The length of the CDR3 is 15 residues. RNA transcripts provided the template for amplifying TCR beta CDR3 regions. RT-PCR with HTBI primers came first, then second-round multiplex PCR. TCRdb reprocessed the multiplex PCR reads with MiXCR, giving one entry per CDR3 protein. The repertoire holds almost 400,000 distinct CDR3 sequences, approximately 20% seen once, with 1.6% in the top ten.

This chain uses TRBV19 with TRBJ2-7, with TRBD2 identical over 9 bases. The sequence came from a woman younger than 35 with Graves' ophthalmopathy. The sample taken for sequencing was peripheral blood. The CDR3, as DNA: TGTGCCAGTAGTGCGGGACTAGCCTCCTCCTACGAGCAGTACTTC. This encodes CASSAGLASSYEQYF.